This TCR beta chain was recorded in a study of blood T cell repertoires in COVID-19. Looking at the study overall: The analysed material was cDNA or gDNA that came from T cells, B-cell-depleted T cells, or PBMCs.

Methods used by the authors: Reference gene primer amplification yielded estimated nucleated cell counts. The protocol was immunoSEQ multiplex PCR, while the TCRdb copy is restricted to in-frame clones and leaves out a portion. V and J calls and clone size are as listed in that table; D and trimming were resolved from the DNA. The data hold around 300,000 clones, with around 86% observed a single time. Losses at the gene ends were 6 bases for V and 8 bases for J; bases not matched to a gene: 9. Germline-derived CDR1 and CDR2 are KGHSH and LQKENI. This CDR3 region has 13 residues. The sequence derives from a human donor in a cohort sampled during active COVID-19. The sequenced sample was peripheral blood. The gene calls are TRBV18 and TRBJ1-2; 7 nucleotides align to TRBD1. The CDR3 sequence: CASSLDRAGGYTF. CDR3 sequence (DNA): TGTGCCAGCTCTCTTGACAGGGCGGGCGGCTACACCTTC.